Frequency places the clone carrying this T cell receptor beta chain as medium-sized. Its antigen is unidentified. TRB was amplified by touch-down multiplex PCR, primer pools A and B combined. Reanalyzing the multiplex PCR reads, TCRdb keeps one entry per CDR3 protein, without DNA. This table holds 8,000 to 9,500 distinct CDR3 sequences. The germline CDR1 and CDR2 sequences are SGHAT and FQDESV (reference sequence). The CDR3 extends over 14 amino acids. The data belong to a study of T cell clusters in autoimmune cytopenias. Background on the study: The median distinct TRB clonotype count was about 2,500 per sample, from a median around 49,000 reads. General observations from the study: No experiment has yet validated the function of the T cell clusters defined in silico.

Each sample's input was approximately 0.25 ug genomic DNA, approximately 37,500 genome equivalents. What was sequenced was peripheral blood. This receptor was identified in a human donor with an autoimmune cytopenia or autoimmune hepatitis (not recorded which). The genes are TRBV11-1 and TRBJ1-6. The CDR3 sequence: CASSFSDGNSPLHF.